Each of the 30 T cell receptor beta chains below was sequenced from the same sample in a study of cytomegalovirus exposure and HLA in healthy donors. Clones were sequenced by immunoSEQ multiplex PCR, and TCRdb holds only the in-frame ones, with some missing. Of a few hundred thousand clones in the sample, under 95% were seen once. Sequencing was carried out using PBMCs. The receptors shown here come from a woman aged 18-35 years in good health and CMV-seronegative.

The rearrangement uses TRBV6-1 and TRBJ2-5; 7 bases are shared with TRBD2. The J call may be faulty, since TRBJ2-7 better matches the DNA end. Per the germline V gene, CDR1 is MNHNS and CDR2 is SASEGT. This CDR3 has 15 amino acids. The chain's CDR3 is CASSEDGGSLGEQYF. The CDR3 DNA reads TGTGCCAGCAGTGAAGACGGCGGGAGTCTCGGCGAGCAGTACTTC.

The chain joins TRBV9 to TRBJ2-1; 7 nucleotides match TRBD2. Germline lookup yields CDR1 SGDLS and CDR2 YYNGEE. The junction had 6 bases not matched to a gene; V was cut back by 4 bases and J by 2 bases. The CDR3 sequence is 15 residues long. In nucleotides, the CDR3 is TGTGCCAGCAGCCCCACTAGCGTCGCCTACAATGAGCAGTTCTTC. Amino acids: CASSPTSVAYNEQFF.

The chain is built from TRBV7-6 and TRBJ1-2; TRBD1 matches at 10 bases. J lost 5 bases, V lost 5 bases, and 11 bases had no gene match. Germline V gene lookup returns CDR1 SGHVS and CDR2 FNYEAQ. CDR3 length: 16 residues. The CDR3 DNA sequence: TGTGCCAGCAGCCCCGAACCGGGACAGGGGAGGTATGGCTACACCTTC. Protein product: CASSPEPGQGRYGYTF.

This rearrangement joins TRBV10-2 to TRBJ1-2; a possible D gene is TRBD1 (5 bases). Trimming left V 8 bases short and J 0 bases short, with 16 bases between. Germline V gene sequence: CDR1 WSHSY, CDR2 SAAADI. There are 15 residues in the CDR3. DNA for the CDR3: TGCGCCAGCGACGATGACAGACTGACTAACTATGGCTACACCTTC. It yields the protein CASDDDRLTNYGYTF.

The chain links TRBV27 to TRBJ1-5, with D perhaps matching TRBD1 (6 bases). Per germline, CDR1 MNHEY and CDR2 SMNVEV (reference sequence). V lost 7 bases to trimming and J lost 0 bases, with 19 bases between them. The CDR3 has 17 amino acids. The CDR3 spells CASTPVFAGDSNQPQHF. DNA for the CDR3: TGTGCCAGCACCCCCGTTTTTGCAGGGGATAGCAATCAGCCCCAGCATTTT.

This clone showed up just once. The chain is built from TRBV11-2 and TRBJ1-1, with D perhaps TRBD1 (6 bases). The V and J ends lost 4 bases and 2 bases respectively, with 14 bases between them. This CDR3 is 15 amino acids long. The germline V gene encodes CDR1 SGHAT and CDR2 FQNNGV. This CDR3 is CASSYDSTGNTEAFF. DNA of the CDR3: TGTGCCAGCAGCTACGACTCGACAGGCAACACTGAAGCTTTCTTT.

This chain connects TRBV27 to TRBJ2-6, with D possibly TRBD2 on 6 matching bases. Germline V lookup: CDR1 MNHEY, CDR2 SMNVEV (reference sequence). The CDR3 extends over 16 amino acids. Trimming shortened V by 7 bases and J by 0 bases, and 13 bases separated the two germline ends. The CDR3 sequence is CASMKRAVSGANVLTF. The CDR3 DNA sequence: TGTGCCAGCATGAAGCGGGCCGTCTCTGGGGCCAACGTCCTGACTTTC.

The chain has TRBV6-1 and TRBJ1-5, with D perhaps TRBD1 (5 bases). Germline CDR1 and CDR2: MNHNS and SASEGT. The CDR3 is made up of 15 amino acids. V was shortened by 7 bases and J by 2 bases, with 15 bases between the two germline ends. CDR3 sequence (DNA): TGTGCCAGCAACGAACGGGGAGGGGGCAATCAGCCCCAGCATTTT. The encoded protein is CASNERGGGNQPQHF.

Here the CDR3 reads CSVDPGQGGYSGNTIYF. The CDR3 region has the DNA TGCAGCGTTGATCCCGGACAGGGGGGATACTCTGGAAACACCATATATTTT. The V and J genes are TRBV29-1 and TRBJ1-3; 10 bases match TRBD1. Germline CDR1 SQVTM, CDR2 ANQGSEA. The CDR3 sequence is 17 residues long. J lost 0 bases, V lost 3 bases, and 8 bases had no gene match.

V is TRBV30 and J is TRBJ1-1; the match to TRBD1 covers 9 bases. Germline lookup yields CDR1 GTSNPN and CDR2 SVGIG (reference sequence). The CDR3 length is 17 residues. V gave up 3 bases and J gave up 5 bases; unmatched junction bases: 16. For the CDR3, the DNA is TGTGCCTGGAGAGAACGATTTGCCGGGACAGGGTTGACTGAAGCTTTCTTT. It is translated as CAWRERFAGTGLTEAFF.

The chain has TRBV5-1 and TRBJ1-1; 7 nucleotides agree with TRBD1. The CDR3 extends over 12 amino acids. J gave up 13 bases and V 0 bases, and 6 bases lay outside the gene matches. Germline V gene sequence: CDR1 SGHRS, CDR2 YFSETQ. For the CDR3, the DNA is TGCGCCAGCAGCTTGGCCGGGACAGTTGGTTTCTTT. This codes for CASSLAGTVGFF.

The count of this clone is one. The CDR3 protein is CASSHPRDFAGELFF. The CDR3 DNA reads TGCGCCAGCAGCCATCCAAGGGACTTCGCCGGGGAGCTGTTTTTT. This sequence joins TRBV4-1 and TRBJ2-2; D is possibly TRBD2 (6 bases). V shed 3 bases and J shed 6 bases, with 14 bases lying between them. CDR3 length: 15 residues. The germline gives CDR1 MGHRA, CDR2 YSYEKL.

The V and J genes are TRBV11-2 and TRBJ2-1; 7 positions agree with TRBD2. Germline V gene lookup returns CDR1 SGHAT and CDR2 FQNNGV. This CDR3 spans 15 amino acids. With V trimmed by 0 bases and J by 8 bases, 7 bases remained unmatched. DNA for the CDR3: TGTGCCAGCAGCTTAGACGGGAGGACTTACGATGAGCAGTTCTTC. It translates to CASSLDGRTYDEQFF.

Only a few counts were recorded for this clone. The rearrangement links TRBV19 to TRBJ1-2, with 7 bases that match TRBD1. Trimming at V came to 9 bases and at J to 3 bases, leaving 13 bases not matched to a gene. CDR3 length: 15 residues. The germline CDR1 and CDR2 sequences are LNHDA and SQIVND (reference sequence). CDR3 nucleotide sequence: TGTGCCAGCTTAACAACAGGGGCCGGTCACTATGGCTACACCTTC. This codes for CASLTTGAGHYGYTF.

The table lists this clone with a count of one. The V gene is TRBV10-3, the J gene TRBJ1-5, with a possible D match to TRBD1 (5 bases). The CDR3 totals 17 residues. From germline, CDR1 is ENHRY and CDR2 SYGVKD. Trimming removed 6 bases at V and 8 bases at J, with 26 bases between. CDR3 DNA: TGTGCCATCAGGGAGGACGGGATTTGGGGGGTAGGTAAGCCCCAGCATTTT. Translated, it gives CAIREDGIWGVGKPQHF.

The rearrangement joins TRBV28 to TRBJ2-6; D might be TRBD2 (6 bases). Per the germline V gene, CDR1 is MDHEN and CDR2 is SYDVKM. The ends were cut back, 7 bases at V and 1 base at J, with 11 bases in the middle. The CDR3 is made up of 15 amino acids. CDR3 bases: TGTGCCAGCAAAAAGGGGACTTCTGGGGCCAACGTCCTGACTTTC. Amino acid sequence: CASKKGTSGANVLTF.

This rearrangement joins TRBV6-5 to TRBJ1-4, with D hard to call. The CDR3 extends over 16 amino acids. Germline assignment: CDR1 MNHEY and CDR2 SVGAGI. The V end lost 1 base, the J end lost 0 bases, and 9 bases lay between the germline ends. Here the CDR3 DNA reads TGTGCCAGCAGTTACTGGAGGGCTACAACTAATGAAAAACTGTTTTTT. This translates into CASSYWRATTNEKLFF.

V gene TRBV27 combines with J gene TRBJ2-1; the D gene is possibly TRBD1 (6 bases). CDR1 and CDR2 from the germline V gene are MNHEY and SMNVEV (reference sequence). This CDR3 has 18 residues. Trimming shortened V by 5 bases and J by 1 base, and 21 bases separated the two germline ends. In nucleotides, the CDR3 is TGTGCCAGCAGTCCCCAGGCCGCAGGGGATAAATCCTACAATGAGCAGTTCTTC. Amino acids: CASSPQAAGDKSYNEQFF.

This chain connects TRBV7-9 to TRBJ1-2; D is possibly TRBD1 (6 bases). The CDR3 covers 13 residues. Germline V CDR1 and CDR2: SEHNR, FQNEAQ (reference sequence). Trimming stripped 2 bases from V and 8 bases from J, with 12 bases between. Here the CDR3 DNA reads TGTGCCAGCAGCTTAATGGGGGCGAGGGGCTACACCTTC. Protein sequence: CASSLMGARGYTF.

The chain combines TRBV15 with TRBJ1-2; D gene unclear. Between the trimmed V and J ends, which lost 6 bases and 0 bases, there was a span of 11 bases. Germline CDR1 reads LNHNV; CDR2 reads YYDKDF (reference sequence). The CDR3 runs to 14 residues. For the CDR3, the DNA is TGTGCCACCAGGGACCGGGGATCTAACTATGGCTACACCTTC. Its translation is CATRDRGSNYGYTF.

The J gene is TRBJ2-2, the V gene TRBV5-1; D is ambiguous. CDR1 and CDR2 from the germline V gene are SGHRS and YFSETQ. Trimming took off 0 bases at V and 2 bases at J, with 5 bases between the two ends. The CDR3 totals 14 residues. CDR3 region: CASSLEHNTGELFF. For the CDR3, the DNA is TGCGCCAGCAGCTTGGAACACAACACCGGGGAGCTGTTTTTT.

The chain carries TRBV5-4 and TRBJ2-3, with 8 nucleotides matching TRBD1. Germline CDR1 is SGHNT and CDR2 is YYREEE (reference sequence). The J segment lost 3 bases and the V segment lost 4 bases, leaving 10 bases of the junction unmatched. This CDR3 has 16 residues. The CDR3 region is CASSTPRQGITDTQYF. The CDR3 DNA reads as TGTGCCAGCAGCACCCCCAGACAGGGGATAACAGATACGCAGTATTTT.

The chain combines TRBV6-5 with TRBJ1-5; tentatively, D is TRBD1 (5 bases). The germline V and J ends were trimmed by 6 bases and 3 bases, with 9 bases remaining between them. The CDR3 is 13 amino acids. The germline gives CDR1 MNHEY, CDR2 SVGAGI. CDR3 in DNA: TGTGCCAGCAGACGACAGTTCAATCAGCCCCAGCATTTT. Translated: CASRRQFNQPQHF.

The chain carries TRBV2 and TRBJ2-1; D gene ambiguous. Germline loops: CDR1 SNHLY, CDR2 FYNNEI. With 0 bases removed from V and 2 bases from J, the gap between germline ends came to 20 bases. CDR3 length: 19 amino acids. The CDR3 bases are TGTGCCAGCAGTGAAGCGTTGAAACCCTTAACTCGAACCTACAATGAGCAGTTCTTC. It codes for CASSEALKPLTRTYNEQFF.

The rearrangement links TRBV27 to TRBJ2-7; 12 nucleotides agree with TRBD2. V shed 5 bases, J shed 5 bases, and the junction held 10 bases outside the gene matches. Germline CDR1 is MNHEY and CDR2 is SMNVEV (reference sequence). The CDR3 spans 16 residues. The CDR3 DNA follows: TGTGCCAGCAGTCCTCTAGCGGGAGGGCTAGGCCACGAGCAGTACTTC. Amino acids: CASSPLAGGLGHEQYF.

As DNA, the CDR3 is TGTGCCAGCAGCTATAGACAGGGGATCTATGGCTACACCTTC. Translation: CASSYRQGIYGYTF. The V call is TRBV5-6, the J call TRBJ1-2; 8 nucleotides match TRBD1. CDR1 is SGHDT, CDR2 YYEEEE, per germline. This CDR3 is built from 14 residues. V trimming: 3 bases; J trimming: 4 bases; junction bases outside the gene matches: 5. The full variable domain, completed using reference TRBV5-6 and TRBJ1-2, is DAGVTQSPTHLIKTRGQQVTLRCSPKSGHDTVSWYQQALGQGPQFIFQYYEEEERQRGNFPDRFSGHQFPNYSSELNVNALLLGDSALYLCASSYRQGIYGYTFGSGTRLTVV.

V usage is TRBV6-6 and J usage is TRBJ1-1; possible D gene TRBD1, 6 bases. V shed 5 bases and J shed 1 base, with 11 bases lying between them. CDR3 length: 14 amino acids. Germline V gives CDR1 MNHNY, CDR2 SVGAGI (reference sequence). The CDR3 reads CASSVTGRNTEAFF. CDR3 DNA sequence: TGTGCCAGCAGTGTTACAGGGAGGAACACTGAAGCTTTCTTT.

V gene TRBV14 combines with J gene TRBJ2-3; TRBD2 aligns across 7 bases. V dropped 4 bases and J dropped 4; count of bases not matched to a gene: 5. The germline gives CDR1 SGHDN, CDR2 FVKESK. The CDR3 loop spans 14 amino acids. The DNA for the CDR3 is TGTGCCAGCAGCCCAGCGGGATTGGCAGATACGCAGTATTTT. This gives the protein CASSPAGLADTQYF.

This clone was seen more than once but under ten times. The rearrangement uses TRBV18 and TRBJ2-5, with TRBD1 matching over 8 bases. Germline trimming cut 0 bases from V and 4 bases from J; bases unmatched to any gene: 7. CDR3 size: 16 residues. Germline CDR1 KGHSH, CDR2 LQKENI. The CDR3 nucleotides read TGTGCCAGCTCACCACCGGGACAGGCGAACTTAGAGACCCAGTACTTC. Protein product: CASSPPGQANLETQYF.

The rearrangement uses TRBV7-9 and TRBJ1-2; TRBD1 aligns across 9 bases. Germline CDR1 SEHNR, CDR2 FQNEAQ (reference sequence). The CDR3 runs to 16 residues. The junction had 8 bases not matched to a gene; V was cut back by 4 bases and J by 2 bases. The CDR3 protein is CASSSVRDRANYGYTF. The CDR3 DNA reads TGTGCCAGCAGCTCCGTCCGGGACAGGGCCAACTATGGCTACACCTTC.